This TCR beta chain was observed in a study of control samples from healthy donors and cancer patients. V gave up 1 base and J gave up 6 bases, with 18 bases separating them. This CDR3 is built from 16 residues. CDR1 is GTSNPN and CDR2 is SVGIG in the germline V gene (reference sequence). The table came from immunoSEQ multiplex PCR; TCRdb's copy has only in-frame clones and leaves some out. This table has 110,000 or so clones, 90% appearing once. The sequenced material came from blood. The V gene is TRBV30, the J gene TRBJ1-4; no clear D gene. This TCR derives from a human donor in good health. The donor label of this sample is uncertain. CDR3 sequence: CAWSDPSYGTYEKLFF. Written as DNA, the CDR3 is TGTGCCTGGAGTGATCCTTCCTACGGCACTTATGAAAAACTGTTTTTT.